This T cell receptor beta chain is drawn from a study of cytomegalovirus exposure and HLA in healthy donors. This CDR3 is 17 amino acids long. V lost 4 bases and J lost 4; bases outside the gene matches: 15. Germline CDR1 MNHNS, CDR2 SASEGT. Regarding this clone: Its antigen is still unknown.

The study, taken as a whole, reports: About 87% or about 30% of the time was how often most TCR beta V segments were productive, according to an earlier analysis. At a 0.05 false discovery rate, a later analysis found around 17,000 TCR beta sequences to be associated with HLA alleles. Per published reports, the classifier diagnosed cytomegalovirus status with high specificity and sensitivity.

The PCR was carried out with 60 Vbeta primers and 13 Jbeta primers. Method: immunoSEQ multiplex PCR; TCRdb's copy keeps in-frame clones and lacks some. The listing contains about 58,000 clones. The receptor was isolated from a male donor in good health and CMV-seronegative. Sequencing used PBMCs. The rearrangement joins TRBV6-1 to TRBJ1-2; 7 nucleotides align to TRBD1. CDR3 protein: CASSAGRGRGGVYGYTF. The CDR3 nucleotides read TGTGCCAGCAGTGCAGGCCGGGGGAGAGGGGGCGTCTATGGCTACACCTTC.